This T cell receptor (beta chain) was retrieved from a study of CD8+ T cells in alopecia areata. Study in general: In an open-label trial, patients got 5 to 10 mg tofacitinib twice daily.

Germline loops: CDR1 SGHDN, CDR2 FVKESK. The CDR3 extends over 17 amino acids. V lost 2 bases, J lost 6 bases, and 14 bases stayed unmatched. Treatment noted: oral pan-JAK inhibitor, 5-10 mg twice daily. Investigators isolated RNA and reverse transcribed it into cDNA to act as the sequencing template. The method was immunoSEQ multiplex PCR; TCRdb's version includes in-frame clones alone and lacks a portion of them. The table includes roughly 100,000 clones, around 60% detected once. The chain joins TRBV14 to TRBJ1-2; 8 positions match TRBD1. This receptor was taken from a human donor with alopecia areata. This specimen consisted of CD8+ T cells sorted from blood, obtained between weeks 55 and 65, from a patient treated with tofacitinib. CDR3 amino acids: CASSQHPWTGSEHGYTF. DNA of the CDR3: TGTGCCAGCAGCCAACACCCCTGGACAGGGAGCGAACATGGCTACACCTTC.